The 32 T cell receptor beta chains given below trace back to one sample, sequenced in a study of neurological immune-mediated disorders (dated by TCRdb to about 2019). Library preparation employed 5' RACE. This sample was sequenced with an Illumina HiSeq 2500. The public reads were quality trimmed at Q25 with fastp and then assembled into clones with MiXCR by TCRdb, keeping productive beta chains. Rows matching on CDR3 protein sequence are summarized as one entry with the most common DNA and genes. The sample yields more than 13,000 distinct CDR3 sequences; more than 6% were counted once. The ten largest clonotypes hold less than 25% of the sample. Sequencing was carried out using CD8+ T cells from blood. The receptors here all came from a woman aged 40 to 50 in good health.

The sample holds many counts of this clonotype. The chain links TRBV14 to TRBJ2-7; 8 bases are shared with TRBD1. From germline, CDR1 is SGHDN and CDR2 FVKESK. Trimming at V came to 4 bases and at J to 4 bases, leaving 9 bases not matched to a gene. The CDR3 contains 15 residues. The DNA for the CDR3 is TGTGCCAGCAGCCGAGGACAGGGCGGCTTTTACGAGCAGTACTTC. Translating gives CASSRGQGGFYEQYF. The complete variable domain, with remaining parts taken from reference TRBV14 and TRBJ2-7, reads EAGVTQFPSHSVIEKGQTVTLRCDPISGHDNLYWYRRVMGKEIKFLLHFVKESKQDESGMPNNRFLAERTGGTYSTLKVQPAELEDSGVYFCASSRGQGGFYEQYFGPGTRLTVT.

This clonotype was seen many times. CDR3 bases: TGTGCCAGCATTTGGGCCGGGGAGCTGTTTTTT. Translation gives CASIWAGELFF. The V call is TRBV2, the J call TRBJ2-2; D gene unclear. The length of the CDR3 is 11 residues. Per germline, CDR1 SNHLY and CDR2 FYNNEI. V was trimmed by 7 bases and J by 6 bases, leaving 6 bases between them.

This clonotype was recorded many times. The gene calls are TRBV5-1 and TRBJ2-1; D remains unclear. CDR3 length: 15 residues. The V gene's germline CDR1 is SGHRS and CDR2 YFSETQ. Trimming left V 0 bases short and J 7 bases short, with 14 bases between. The DNA of the CDR3 is TGCGCCAGCAGCTTGGGGCCTTACTTTCAAAATGAGCAGTTCTTC. Encoded protein: CASSLGPYFQNEQFF.

This clonotype was observed many times. The V and J genes are TRBV4-2 and TRBJ2-7; D is undetermined. CDR3 length equals 15 residues. The V and J ends lost 4 bases and 5 bases respectively, with 18 bases between them. Germline V gives CDR1 LGHNA, CDR2 YNFKEQ. This CDR3 is CASSPTLGEVDEQYF. The CDR3 DNA reads TGTGCCAGCAGCCCCACCCTAGGAGAAGTAGACGAGCAGTACTTC.

This clonotype was seen many times. V is TRBV27 and J is TRBJ2-1; D is possibly TRBD2 (6 bases). CDR1 is MNHEY, CDR2 SMNVEV, per germline (reference sequence). This CDR3 comprises 14 residues. V was clipped by 7 bases and J by 0 bases, with 10 bases between them. The DNA for the CDR3 is TGTGCCAGCATCGGGACTGACTCCTACAATGAGCAGTTCTTC. Amino acid sequence: CASIGTDSYNEQFF.

This clonotype was counted ten times or more. V usage is TRBV5-1 and J usage is TRBJ2-7, with TRBD2 as a possible D gene (5 bases). The ends were cut back, 3 bases at V and 4 bases at J, with 17 bases in the middle. CDR3 length equals 15 residues. The germline V gene has CDR1 SGHRS and CDR2 YFSETQ. The CDR3 protein is CASSSTLGVHYEQYF. In DNA form, the CDR3 reads TGCGCCAGCAGCTCAACCTTGGGAGTTCATTACGAGCAGTACTTC.

At least ten counts were recorded for this clonotype. The CDR3 nucleotides read TGCGCCAGCAGCCATGGAGATACTGAAGCTTTCTTT. Protein: CASSHGDTEAFF. The chain employs TRBV4-1 and TRBJ1-1; D not certain. The CDR3 totals 12 residues. V shed 3 bases and J shed 5 bases, with 7 bases lying between them. CDR1 is MGHRA, CDR2 YSYEKL, per germline.

This clonotype was counted many times. The V gene is TRBV14, the J gene TRBJ2-1; D could derive from TRBD1 or TRBD2 (5 bases each). The CDR3 contains 15 residues. V gave up 1 base and J gave up 10 bases, with 17 bases separating them. The germline CDR1 and CDR2 sequences are SGHDN and FVKESK. The CDR3 bases are TGTGCCAGCAGCCAAGGACTCTCCGTGAGGGGCGAGCAGTTCTTC. The encoded protein is CASSQGLSVRGEQFF.

This clonotype was seen many times. The chain carries TRBV9 and TRBJ2-3; TRBD2 matches 8 bases. The CDR3 loop spans 16 amino acids. V was clipped by 0 bases and J by 6 bases; unmatched bases: 9. Germline values: CDR1 SGDLS, CDR2 YYNGEE. As DNA, the CDR3 is TGTGCCAGCAGCGTAGGGGCAGCGGGGGCGGGGGATACGCAGTATTTT. The encoded protein is CASSVGAAGAGDTQYF. The variable domain in full, with the rest retrieved from reference TRBV9 and TRBJ2-3, is DSGVTQTPKHLITATGQRVTLRCSPRSGDLSVYWYQQSLDQGLQFLIQYYNGEERAKGNILERFSAQQFPDLHSELNLSSLELGDSALYFCASSVGAAGAGDTQYFGPGTRLTVL.

At least ten counts were recorded for this clonotype. The chain links TRBV5-1 to TRBJ2-3, with TRBD1 matching over 7 bases. J was trimmed by 1 base and V by 0 bases; bases with no gene match: 11. Per germline, CDR1 SGHRS and CDR2 YFSETQ. The CDR3 has 18 amino acids. CDR3 in DNA: TGCGCCAGCAGCTTGGCCCGACCGGGACAGCTACGCACAGATACGCAGTATTTT. It specifies CASSLARPGQLRTDTQYF.

By share of the sample, this clonotype is medium-sized. The genes are TRBV3-1 and TRBJ2-7, with no clear D. There are 12 residues in the CDR3. V was cut by 0 bases and J by 4 bases, with 4 bases left in between. The V gene's germline CDR1 is LGHDT and CDR2 YNNKEL (reference sequence). The chain's CDR3 is CASSQETYEQYF. CDR3 coding DNA: TGTGCCAGCAGCCAAGAAACGTACGAGCAGTACTTC.

In its sample, this clonotype was seen many times. As DNA, the CDR3 is TGCAGCGGCGGGGACACTGAAGCTTTCTTT. Its translation is CSGGDTEAFF. The chain combines TRBV29-1 with TRBJ1-1; D unresolved. V was cut by 7 bases and J by 3 bases, with 6 bases left in between. The V gene's germline CDR1 is SQVTM and CDR2 ANQGSEA. The CDR3 length is 10 residues.

This clonotype was observed at least ten times. This sequence joins TRBV13 and TRBJ2-7; 9 bases align to TRBD1. The CDR3 extends over 15 amino acids. Germline CDR1 reads PRHDT; CDR2 reads FYEKMQ (reference sequence). V shed 1 base, J shed 7 bases, and the junction held 8 bases outside the gene matches. The CDR3 loop reads CASSLVDRGQGEQYF. CDR3 nucleotides: TGTGCCAGCAGCTTAGTGGACAGGGGCCAGGGGGAGCAGTACTTC.

This clonotype was counted a single time. The CDR3 reads CASSYFGGGEKLFF. As DNA, the CDR3 is TGTGCCAGCAGTTACTTCGGTGGAGGTGAAAAACTGTTTTTT. V is TRBV6-6 and J is TRBJ1-4, with no clear D. CDR1 is MNHNY and CDR2 is SVGAGI in the germline V gene (reference sequence). V dropped 1 base and J dropped 7 bases, with 10 bases sitting between them. The CDR3 runs 14 residues.

In its sample, this clonotype was seen many times. The rearrangement uses TRBV7-9 and TRBJ2-5, with D maybe TRBD2 (5 bases). The CDR3 loop spans 14 amino acids. Trimming removed 2 bases at V and 7 bases at J, with 14 bases between. Germline V gene lookup returns CDR1 SEHNR and CDR2 FQNEAQ (reference sequence). CDR3 region: CASSLRWAEGTQYF. DNA for the CDR3: TGTGCCAGCAGCTTAAGGTGGGCCGAGGGGACCCAGTACTTC.

This clonotype was seen repeatedly, ten times or more. The CDR3 sequence is CASSQDGPGETQYF. In DNA form, the CDR3 reads TGCGCCAGCAGCCAAGATGGTCCCGGGGAGACCCAGTACTTC. The chain employs TRBV4-1 and TRBJ2-5, with D unclear. The V gene lost 0 bases and the J gene lost 5 bases, with 10 bases spanning the gap. The length of the CDR3 is 14 residues. Germline loops: CDR1 MGHRA, CDR2 YSYEKL.

This clonotype occurred many times. V usage is TRBV6-5 and J usage is TRBJ2-2; the D gene is possibly TRBD1 (6 bases). Between the trimmed V and J ends, which lost 2 bases and 5 bases, there was a span of 9 bases. The CDR3 loop spans 14 amino acids. Looked up from germline, CDR1 is MNHEY and CDR2 is SVGAGI. CDR3 sequence: CASSYGTGTGELFF. The CDR3 DNA reads as TGTGCCAGCAGTTACGGAACAGGGACCGGGGAGCTGTTTTTT.

This clonotype occurred many times. The chain is built from TRBV5-1 and TRBJ1-3, with D perhaps matching TRBD1 (5 bases). V was cut by 3 bases and J by 4 bases, with 14 bases left in between. The CDR3 extends over 15 amino acids. From germline, CDR1 is SGHRS and CDR2 YFSETQ. The CDR3 coding sequence is TGCGCCAGCAGCTGGCGGGGGGAACTCGGAAACACCATATATTTT. The encoded protein is CASSWRGELGNTIYF.

This clonotype was counted ten times or more. The genes are TRBV5-1 and TRBJ2-5, with 13 bases aligning to TRBD2. The CDR3 extends over 16 amino acids. Germline trimming cut 4 bases from V and 4 bases from J; bases unmatched to any gene: 7. The germline CDR1 and CDR2 sequences are SGHRS and YFSETQ. The CDR3 DNA reads TGCGCCAGCAGCCTGGGACTAGCGGGGACGGGAGAGACCCAGTACTTC. It specifies CASSLGLAGTGETQYF.

This clonotype was detected many times. The chain links TRBV29-1 to TRBJ1-1; 7 positions agree with TRBD1. CDR3 size: 13 residues. The ends lost 5 bases at V and 5 bases at J; junction bases unmatched: 8. Germline V gives CDR1 SQVTM, CDR2 ANQGSEA. This chain's CDR3 is CSVPLTGLTEAFF. In nucleotides, the CDR3 is TGCAGCGTTCCCCTGACAGGGCTTACTGAAGCTTTCTTT.

This clonotype was counted at least ten times. The CDR3 DNA reads TGTGCCAGCAGTTCGAGGGGTTTCCACGAGCAGTACTTC. This gives the protein CASSSRGFHEQYF. The chain combines TRBV12-3 or TRBV12-4 with TRBJ2-7; D tentatively reads TRBD1 or TRBD2 (5 bases each). CDR3 length equals 13 residues. V was clipped by 4 bases and J by 5 bases, with 12 bases between them.

At least ten counts were recorded for this clonotype. The CDR3 region is CASTNGGINQYF. CDR3 in DNA: TGTGCCAGCACCAACGGGGGGATTAACCAGTACTTC. The rearrangement links TRBV28 to TRBJ2-5; 7 bases align to TRBD2. CDR3 length equals 12 residues. CDR1 is MDHEN, CDR2 SYDVKM, per germline. With 7 bases clipped from V and 10 bases from J, the junction kept 9 bases outside the gene matches.

By proportion, this clonotype is medium-sized. The chain joins TRBV4-1 to TRBJ1-4, with D hard to call. The CDR3 is made up of 16 amino acids. Trimming pared 1 base from V and 8 bases from J, leaving 17 bases between. CDR1 is MGHRA, CDR2 YSYEKL, per germline. The CDR3 nucleotides are TGCGCCAGCAGCCAAGGAGGACTGGGATTTGGAGAAAAACTGTTTTTT. Protein: CASSQGGLGFGEKLFF.

At least ten counts were recorded for this clonotype. The V and J genes are TRBV7-9 and TRBJ2-1; D might be TRBD1 (5 bases). Trimming cost V 4 bases and J 0 bases, with 22 bases left between them. The CDR3 sequence is 19 residues long. The germline CDR1 and CDR2 sequences are SEHNR and FQNEAQ (reference sequence). The chain's CDR3 is CASSSSVQGLPSSYNEQFF. Here the CDR3 DNA reads TGTGCCAGCAGCTCTTCGGTGCAGGGTCTCCCCAGCTCCTACAATGAGCAGTTCTTC.

The chain links TRBV21-1 to TRBJ2-2; TRBD2 is taken as the D call from the table, unchecked against the DNA. TRBV21-1 corresponds to a pseudogene. CDR3 length: 15 amino acids. In DNA, the CDR3 is TGTGCCAGCAGCCCCTCGCGGCTGAACACCGGGGAGCTGTTTTTT. Translated: CASSPSRLNTGELFF.

This clonotype showed up many times. This chain connects TRBV2 to TRBJ2-1, with 9 bases lining up with TRBD1. CDR3 size: 15 residues. CDR1 is SNHLY and CDR2 is FYNNEI in the germline V gene. Trimming took 8 bases from V and 4 from J; bases not matched to a gene: 9. The CDR3 sequence: CASPTRDREYNEQFF. The CDR3 bases are TGTGCCAGCCCGACCCGGGACAGGGAATACAATGAGCAGTTCTTC.

The chain links TRBV7-9 to TRBJ2-4, with 8 bases aligning to TRBD2. Per germline, CDR1 SEHNR and CDR2 FQNEAQ (reference sequence). The CDR3 totals 15 residues. Germline trimming cut 3 bases from V and 8 bases from J; bases unmatched to any gene: 9. The CDR3 bases are TGTGCCAGCAGCTTTTCGGGTCCCGGGGGGGACATTCAGTACTTC. Translated: CASSFSGPGGDIQYF.

At least ten counts were recorded for this clonotype. The V gene is TRBV2, the J gene TRBJ2-1, with D perhaps being TRBD1 or TRBD2 (5 bases each). Germline V gene sequence: CDR1 SNHLY, CDR2 FYNNEI. This CDR3 has 16 amino acids. V was clipped by 6 bases and J by 0 bases, with 15 bases between them. CDR3 region: CASSRRGGSSYNEQFF. CDR3 sequence (DNA): TGTGCCAGCAGCCGAAGGGGTGGGAGCTCCTACAATGAGCAGTTCTTC.

This clonotype appeared many times. The chain has TRBV12-3 or TRBV12-4 and TRBJ2-1; D uncertain. V was clipped by 0 bases and J by 4 bases, with 25 bases between them. This CDR3 is built from 20 residues. The CDR3 coding sequence is TGTGCCAGCAGTTTAGCGCTTGGCTTGACGAAAGTGGGATCGTACAATGAGCAGTTCTTC. Amino acid sequence: CASSLALGLTKVGSYNEQFF.

There are many counts of this clonotype. V usage is TRBV7-9 and J usage is TRBJ2-7; D gene ambiguous. This CDR3 has 13 residues. Germline V lookup: CDR1 SEHNR, CDR2 FQNEAQ (reference sequence). V was shortened by 2 bases and J by 2 bases, with 7 bases between the two germline ends. The CDR3 region is CASSLLVAYEQYF. In DNA, the CDR3 is TGTGCCAGCAGCTTACTAGTAGCCTACGAGCAGTACTTC.

This clonotype was detected many times. The rearrangement links TRBV4-2 to TRBJ2-3, with D hard to call. Germline V lookup: CDR1 LGHNA, CDR2 YNFKEQ. The CDR3 consists of 13 residues. Trimming took off 0 bases at V and 4 bases at J, with 5 bases between the two ends. The CDR3 sequence: CASSQDQSDTQYF. CDR3 nucleotides: TGTGCCAGCAGCCAAGATCAGTCAGATACGCAGTATTTT.

This clonotype was observed many times. DNA for the CDR3: TGTGCCAGCAGCGCGACAGATTTTTCCTACGAGCAGTACTTC. Protein sequence: CASSATDFSYEQYF. The rearrangement links TRBV9 to TRBJ2-7, with D perhaps matching TRBD1 (5 bases). Between the trimmed V and J ends, which lost 3 bases and 1 base, there was a span of 11 bases. There are 14 residues in the CDR3. CDR1 is SGDLS and CDR2 is YYNGEE in the germline V gene.